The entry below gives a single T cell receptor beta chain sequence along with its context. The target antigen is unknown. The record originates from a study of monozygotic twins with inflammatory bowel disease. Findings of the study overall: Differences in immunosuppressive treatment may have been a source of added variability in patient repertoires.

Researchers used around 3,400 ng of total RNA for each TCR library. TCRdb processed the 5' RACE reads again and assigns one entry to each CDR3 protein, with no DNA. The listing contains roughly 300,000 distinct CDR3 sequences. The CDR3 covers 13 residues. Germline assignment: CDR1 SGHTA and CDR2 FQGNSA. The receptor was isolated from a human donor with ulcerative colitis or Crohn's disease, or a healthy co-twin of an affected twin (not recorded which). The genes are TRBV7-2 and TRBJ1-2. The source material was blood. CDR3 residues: CASSLGLDYGYTF.